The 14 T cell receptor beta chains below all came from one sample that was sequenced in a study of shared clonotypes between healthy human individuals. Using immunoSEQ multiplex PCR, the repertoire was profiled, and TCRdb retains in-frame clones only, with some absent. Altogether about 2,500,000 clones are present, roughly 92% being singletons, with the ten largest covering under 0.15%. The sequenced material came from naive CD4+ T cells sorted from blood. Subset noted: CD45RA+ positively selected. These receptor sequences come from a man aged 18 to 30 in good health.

The chain's CDR3 is CASSQTGLAKNIQYF. The CDR3 nucleotides read TGTGCCAGCAGCCAGACAGGTTTAGCCAAAAACATTCAGTACTTC. The chain joins TRBV7-8 to TRBJ2-4, with a weak D call TRBD1 (6 bases). V was cut by 5 bases and J by 0 bases, with 11 bases left in between. The germline V gene has CDR1 SGHVS and CDR2 FQNEAQ. The CDR3 loop spans 15 amino acids.

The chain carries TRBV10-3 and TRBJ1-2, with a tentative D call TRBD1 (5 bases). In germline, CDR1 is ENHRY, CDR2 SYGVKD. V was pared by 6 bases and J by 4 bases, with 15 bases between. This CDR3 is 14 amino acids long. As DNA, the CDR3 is TGTGCCATCAGCACAGGTGGATACAGCTATGGCTACACCTTC. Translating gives CAISTGGYSYGYTF.

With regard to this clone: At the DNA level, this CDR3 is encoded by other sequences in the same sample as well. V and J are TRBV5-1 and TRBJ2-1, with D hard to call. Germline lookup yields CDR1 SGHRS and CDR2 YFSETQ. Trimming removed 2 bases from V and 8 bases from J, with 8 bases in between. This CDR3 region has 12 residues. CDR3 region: CASSLPGDEQFF. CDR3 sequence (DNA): TGCGCCAGCAGCTTACCTGGAGATGAGCAGTTCTTC.

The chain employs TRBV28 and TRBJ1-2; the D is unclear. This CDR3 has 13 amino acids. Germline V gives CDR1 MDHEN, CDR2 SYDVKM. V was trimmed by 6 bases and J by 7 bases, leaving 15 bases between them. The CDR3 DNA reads TGTGCCAGCAGAACCCCGGTAACTTTTGGCTACACCTTC. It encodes CASRTPVTFGYTF.

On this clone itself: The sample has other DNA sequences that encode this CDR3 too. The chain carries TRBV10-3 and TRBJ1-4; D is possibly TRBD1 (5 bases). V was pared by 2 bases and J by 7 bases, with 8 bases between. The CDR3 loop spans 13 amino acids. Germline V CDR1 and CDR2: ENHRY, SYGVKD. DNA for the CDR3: TGTGCCATCAGTGAGGGGGCGCCTGAAAAACTGTTTTTT. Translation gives CAISEGAPEKLFF.

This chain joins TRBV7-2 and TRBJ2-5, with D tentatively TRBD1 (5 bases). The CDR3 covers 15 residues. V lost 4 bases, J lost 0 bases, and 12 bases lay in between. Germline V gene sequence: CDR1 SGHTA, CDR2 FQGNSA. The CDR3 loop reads CASSSQDTYQETQYF. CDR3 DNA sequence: TGTGCCAGCAGCTCCCAGGACACGTACCAAGAGACCCAGTACTTC.

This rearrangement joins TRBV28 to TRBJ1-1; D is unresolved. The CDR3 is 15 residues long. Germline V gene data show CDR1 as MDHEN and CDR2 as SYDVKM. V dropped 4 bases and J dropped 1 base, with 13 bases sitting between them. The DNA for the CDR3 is TGTGCCAGCAGTTCCTCATCCCTGGGGAACACTGAAGCTTTCTTT. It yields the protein CASSSSSLGNTEAFF.

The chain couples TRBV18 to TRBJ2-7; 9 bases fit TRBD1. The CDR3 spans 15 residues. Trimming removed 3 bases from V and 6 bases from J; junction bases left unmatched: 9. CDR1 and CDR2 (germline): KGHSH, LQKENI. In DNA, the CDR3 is TGTGCCAGCTCACCGACCGGGACAGGGAAGATCGAGCAGTACTTC. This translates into CASSPTGTGKIEQYF.

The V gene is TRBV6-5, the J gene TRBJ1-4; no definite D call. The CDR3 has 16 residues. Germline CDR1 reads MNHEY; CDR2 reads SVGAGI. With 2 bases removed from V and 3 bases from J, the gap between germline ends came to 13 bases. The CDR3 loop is CASSYGSVSSNEKLFF. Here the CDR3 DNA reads TGTGCCAGCAGTTACGGTTCCGTGTCTTCTAATGAAAAACTGTTTTTT.

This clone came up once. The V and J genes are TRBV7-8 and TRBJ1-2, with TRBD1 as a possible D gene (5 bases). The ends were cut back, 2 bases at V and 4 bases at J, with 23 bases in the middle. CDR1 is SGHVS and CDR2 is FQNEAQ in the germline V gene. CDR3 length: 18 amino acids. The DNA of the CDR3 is TGTGCCAGCAGCTTAACCGCCTTCGGGCAGGGCGAGGGCTATGGCTACACCTTC. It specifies CASSLTAFGQGEGYGYTF.

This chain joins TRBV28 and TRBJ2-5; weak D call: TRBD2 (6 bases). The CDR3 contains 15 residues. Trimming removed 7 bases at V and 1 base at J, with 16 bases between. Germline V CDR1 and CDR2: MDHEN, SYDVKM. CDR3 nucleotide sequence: TGTGCCAGCAAGCACCTGAGCGGGCTCCAAGAGACCCAGTACTTC. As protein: CASKHLSGLQETQYF.

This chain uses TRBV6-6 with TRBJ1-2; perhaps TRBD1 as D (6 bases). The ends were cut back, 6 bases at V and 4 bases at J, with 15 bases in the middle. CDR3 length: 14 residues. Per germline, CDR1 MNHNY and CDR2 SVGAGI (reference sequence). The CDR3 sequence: CASRGQQGPYGYTF. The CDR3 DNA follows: TGTGCCAGCAGAGGGCAACAGGGACCCTATGGCTACACCTTC.

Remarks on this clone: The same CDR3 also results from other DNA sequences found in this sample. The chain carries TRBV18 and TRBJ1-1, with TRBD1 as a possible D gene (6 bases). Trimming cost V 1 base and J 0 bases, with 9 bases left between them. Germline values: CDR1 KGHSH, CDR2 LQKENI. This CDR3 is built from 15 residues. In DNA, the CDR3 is TGTGCCAGCTCACCACTTGGACAGCTGAACACTGAAGCTTTCTTT. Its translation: CASSPLGQLNTEAFF.

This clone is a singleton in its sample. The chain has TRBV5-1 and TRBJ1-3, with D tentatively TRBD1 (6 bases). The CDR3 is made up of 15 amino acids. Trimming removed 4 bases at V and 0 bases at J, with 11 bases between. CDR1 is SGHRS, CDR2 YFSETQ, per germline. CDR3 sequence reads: CASSRGGNSGNTIYF. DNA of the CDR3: TGCGCCAGCAGCCGAGGGGGGAACTCTGGAAACACCATATATTTT.